This T cell receptor (beta chain) is from a study of blood T cell repertoires in COVID-19. Study overall: Sites across the United States, Italy and Spain contributed samples from acute and convalescent COVID-19. Nucleic acid was either cDNA or gDNA, and it came from T cells, B-cell-depleted T cells, or PBMCs.

Methods used by the authors: Scientists estimated how many nucleated cells there were by amplifying reference gene primers. This table comes from immunoSEQ multiplex PCR, and its TCRdb copy is limited to in-frame clones, with some not included. V and J calls plus clone size are reproduced from that table; the DNA served to infer D and trimming. The sample contains more than 200,000 clones, nearly 90% of which appear only once. J gave up 6 bases and V 4 bases, and 5 bases lay outside the gene matches. This CDR3 has 13 residues. The germline CDR1 and CDR2 sequences are LGHDT and YNNKEL (reference sequence).

Sequenced sample: PBMCs or T cells enriched from blood (not recorded which). This clonotype originated in a man aged 30 to 45 who had recovered from COVID-19. The chain couples TRBV3-1 (or the pseudogene TRBV3-2) to TRBJ1-2; TRBD1 matches at 7 bases. CDR3 nucleotide sequence: TGTGCCAGCAGCCCTATGACAGGGAATGGCTACACCTTC. Translating it yields CASSPMTGNGYTF.